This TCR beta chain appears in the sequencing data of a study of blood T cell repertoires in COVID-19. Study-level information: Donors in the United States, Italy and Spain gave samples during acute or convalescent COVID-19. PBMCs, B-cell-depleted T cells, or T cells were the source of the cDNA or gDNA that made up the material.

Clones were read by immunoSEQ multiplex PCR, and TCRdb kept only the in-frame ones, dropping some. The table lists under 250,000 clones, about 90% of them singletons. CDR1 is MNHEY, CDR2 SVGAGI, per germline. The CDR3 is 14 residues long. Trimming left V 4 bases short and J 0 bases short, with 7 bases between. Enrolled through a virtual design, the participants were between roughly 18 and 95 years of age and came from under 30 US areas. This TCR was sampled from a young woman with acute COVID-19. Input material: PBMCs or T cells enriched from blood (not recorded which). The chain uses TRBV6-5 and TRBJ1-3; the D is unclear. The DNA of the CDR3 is TGTGCCAGCAGTTTGGGCAGCTCTGGAAACACCATATATTTT. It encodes CASSLGSSGNTIYF.